This entry lists 20 T cell receptor beta chains sequenced from one sample in a study of shared T cell receptors in the human thymus. Libraries were prepared by immunoSEQ multiplex PCR; TCRdb keeps only in-frame clonotypes and omits some of them. The table records hundreds of thousands of clones, roughly 86% of them present only once. A further study also used this sample, focusing on human thymus T cells.

Material for sequencing was thymocytes. All receptors derive from a boy younger than two with a congenital heart defect.

This clone was picked up a small number of times. The chain employs TRBV28 and TRBJ1-5; 7 positions match TRBD1. Per the germline V gene, CDR1 is MDHEN and CDR2 is SYDVKM. With V trimmed by 5 bases and J by 0 bases, 10 bases remained unmatched. This CDR3 spans 17 amino acids. The DNA of the CDR3 is TGTGCCAGCAGTCGCGACAGGGTCTCGAATAGCAATCAGCCCCAGCATTTT. It yields the protein CASSRDRVSNSNQPQHF. Full variable domain (missing parts from reference TRBV28 and TRBJ1-5): DVKVTQSSRYLVKRTGEKVFLECVQDMDHENMFWYRQDPGLGLRLIYFSYDVKMKEKGDIPEGYSVSREKKERFSLILESASTNQTSMYLCASSRDRVSNSNQPQHFGDGTRLSIL.

The chain couples TRBV15 to TRBJ2-1, with D possibly being TRBD1 (5 bases). CDR3 size: 17 residues. The germline V and J ends were trimmed by 0 bases and 0 bases, with 12 bases remaining between them. Germline CDR1 is LNHNV and CDR2 is YYDKDF (reference sequence). CDR3 DNA sequence: TGTGCCACCAGCAGAGAGGGCAGGGCGAGCTCCTACAATGAGCAGTTCTTC. This sequence encodes CATSREGRASSYNEQFF. The full variable domain, completed using reference TRBV15 and TRBJ2-1, is DAMVIQNPRYQVTQFGKPVTLSCSQTLNHNVMYWYQQKSSQAPKLLFHYYDKDFNNEADTPDNFQSRRPNTSFCFLDIRSPGLGDTAMYLCATSREGRASSYNEQFFGPGTRLTVL.

The CDR3 DNA is TGTGCCAGCAGCTTGTCAAGCGGGAATTCCTACAATGAGCAGTTCTTC. Protein product: CASSLSSGNSYNEQFF. V gene TRBV5-8 combines with J gene TRBJ2-1; 7 bases align to TRBD2. V gave up 1 base and J gave up 1 base; unmatched junction bases: 5. CDR1 and CDR2 from the germline V gene are SGHTS and YDEGEE. The CDR3 contains 16 residues.

This clone has a single count. This rearrangement joins TRBV14 to TRBJ2-7; 12 bases fit TRBD2. V was clipped by 4 bases and J by 4 bases; unmatched bases: 8. Germline V lookup: CDR1 SGHDN, CDR2 FVKESK. The CDR3 spans 16 residues. In DNA, the CDR3 is TGTGCCAGCAGCCGAGATACTAGCGGGAGGTCATACGAGCAGTACTTC. This sequence encodes CASSRDTSGRSYEQYF.

The CDR3 region is CASSHTGGLAAYNEQFF. The CDR3 DNA reads as TGTGCCAGCAGCCATACAGGAGGACTAGCGGCCTACAATGAGCAGTTCTTC. V and J are TRBV7-9 and TRBJ2-1; 10 nucleotides match TRBD2. Germline trimming cut 5 bases from V and 2 bases from J; bases unmatched to any gene: 9. The CDR3 is 17 residues long. The germline gives CDR1 SEHNR, CDR2 FQNEAQ (reference sequence).

V and J are TRBV6-1 and TRBJ2-3; tentatively, D is TRBD1 (6 bases). CDR3 length: 18 amino acids. Germline CDR1 MNHNS, CDR2 SASEGT. Trimming removed 3 bases at V and 2 bases at J, with 21 bases between. This chain's CDR3 is CASSEDVRGRSHTDTQYF. The CDR3 nucleotides read TGTGCCAGCAGTGAGGACGTCAGGGGTAGATCTCACACAGATACGCAGTATTTT.

The genes are TRBV5-5 and TRBJ1-2; TRBD1 matches at 8 bases. The CDR3 contains 13 residues. CDR1 SGHKS and CDR2 YYEKEE come from the germline V gene (reference sequence). The trim removed 7 bases at V and 5 bases at J, leaving 7 bases unmatched. The CDR3 coding sequence is TGTGCCAGCGGGCAGGGGGCTTCTTATGGCTACACCTTC. Translation: CASGQGASYGYTF.

The chain couples TRBV28 to TRBJ2-3, with D perhaps TRBD1 (5 bases). In germline, CDR1 is MDHEN, CDR2 SYDVKM. The CDR3 contains 17 residues. V lost 6 bases to trimming and J lost 1 base, with 20 bases between them. The CDR3, as DNA: TGTGCCAGCAGCTGGGGAAAGCGTTCCAGGGGCACAGATACGCAGTATTTT. This codes for CASSWGKRSRGTDTQYF.

CDR3 nucleotides: TGTGCCAGCAGCCGGACTAGCGGGGGGCTAGCCAAAAACATTCAGTACTTC. This sequence encodes CASSRTSGGLAKNIQYF. The rearrangement links TRBV14 to TRBJ2-4; 14 nucleotides line up with TRBD2. Looked up from germline, CDR1 is SGHDN and CDR2 is FVKESK. Germline trimming cut 4 bases from V and 0 bases from J; bases unmatched to any gene: 2. The CDR3 contains 17 residues.

The rearrangement joins TRBV4-1 to TRBJ1-1; D is ambiguous. CDR3 length: 17 amino acids. The germline gives CDR1 MGHRA, CDR2 YSYEKL. The V gene lost 1 base and the J gene lost 0 bases, with 15 bases spanning the gap. The CDR3 sequence is CASSQVRFGNMNTEAFF. DNA of the CDR3: TGCGCCAGCAGCCAAGTTCGCTTTGGCAACATGAACACTGAAGCTTTCTTT.

This chain uses TRBV5-1 with TRBJ1-1, with TRBD1 matching 8 bases. The germline gives CDR1 SGHRS, CDR2 YFSETQ. CDR3 size: 15 residues. V trimming: 0 bases; J trimming: 5 bases; junction bases outside the gene matches: 6. In DNA form, the CDR3 reads TGCGCCAGCAGCTTGGAGACAGGGGATGGTACTGAAGCTTTCTTT. Protein sequence: CASSLETGDGTEAFF.

This chain joins TRBV5-1 and TRBJ1-1, with 9 nucleotides matching TRBD1. CDR1 and CDR2 from the germline V gene are SGHRS and YFSETQ. With V trimmed by 0 bases and J by 6 bases, 6 bases remained unmatched. The CDR3 is made up of 15 amino acids. CDR3 DNA sequence: TGCGCCAGCAGCTTGGGGGGACAGGGTAAATCTGAAGCTTTCTTT. This gives the protein CASSLGGQGKSEAFF.

V usage is TRBV11-2 and J usage is TRBJ2-1; 12 bases line up with TRBD2. Trimming cost V 7 bases and J 3 bases; bases outside gene matches: 4. The CDR3 has 15 amino acids. CDR1 and CDR2 (germline): SGHAT, FQNNGV. The CDR3 DNA reads as TGTGCCAGCATCCAGACTAGCGGGGGCTACAATGAGCAGTTCTTC. It encodes CASIQTSGGYNEQFF.

This chain uses TRBV4-1 with TRBJ1-3, with D possibly TRBD1 on 5 matching bases. Germline CDR1 reads MGHRA; CDR2 reads YSYEKL. Trimming pared 0 bases from V and 2 bases from J, leaving 5 bases between. CDR3 length: 14 residues. The DNA of the CDR3 is TGCGCCAGCAGCCAAGACAGGGCTGGAAACACCATATATTTT. Its protein is CASSQDRAGNTIYF.

The chain is built from TRBV28 and TRBJ1-2, with 12 bases aligning to TRBD1. The germline V gene encodes CDR1 MDHEN and CDR2 SYDVKM. Trimming took 9 bases from V and 8 from J; bases not matched to a gene: 4. This CDR3 is 12 amino acids long. The CDR3 loop is CASGDRGHGYTF. The CDR3 nucleotides read TGTGCCAGTGGGGACAGGGGGCACGGCTACACCTTC.

The chain uses TRBV7-8 and TRBJ2-1; D is undetermined. Germline V gene sequence: CDR1 SGHVS, CDR2 FQNEAQ. CDR3 length: 15 residues. Trimming removed 3 bases at V and 0 bases at J, with 9 bases between. The CDR3 DNA sequence: TGTGCCAGCAGCTTCCTCAGGCGCTCCTACAATGAGCAGTTCTTC. Protein product: CASSFLRRSYNEQFF.

The chain combines TRBV15 with TRBJ2-1, with 11 bases fitting TRBD2. The germline V gene has CDR1 LNHNV and CDR2 YYDKDF (reference sequence). The CDR3 spans 19 residues. V lost 3 bases and J lost 2; bases outside the gene matches: 12. The CDR3 here is CATSRGLAARHSPYNEQFF. CDR3 DNA sequence: TGTGCCACCAGCAGGGGACTAGCGGCTCGTCACAGTCCCTACAATGAGCAGTTCTTC.

The V gene is TRBV7-3, the J gene TRBJ2-2; tentatively, D is TRBD1 (6 bases). In germline, CDR1 is SGHTA, CDR2 FQGTGA. V lost 11 bases and J 1 base, leaving 20 bases between the germline ends. The CDR3 covers 16 residues. The chain's CDR3 is CAADPTGTKNTGELFF. The CDR3 DNA sequence: TGTGCCGCAGACCCGACCGGGACAAAGAACACCGGGGAGCTGTTTTTT.

The chain combines TRBV12-5 with TRBJ2-2; D gene unclear. Germline values: CDR1 LGHNT, CDR2 FRNRAP. V shed 10 bases and J shed 4 bases, with 13 bases lying between them. The CDR3 has 13 amino acids. The DNA of the CDR3 is TGTGCTATTTCCACCTCTAGCACCGGGGAGCTGTTTTTT. This encodes CAISTSSTGELFF.

This chain links TRBV27 with TRBJ2-1; D might be TRBD1 (5 bases). CDR1 MNHEY and CDR2 SMNVEV come from the germline V gene (reference sequence). The ends were cut back, 4 bases at V and 4 bases at J, with 11 bases in the middle. The CDR3 contains 14 residues. CDR3 bases: TGTGCCAGCAGTTCCCGGAAGGGGTACAATGAGCAGTTCTTC. Translated: CASSSRKGYNEQFF.